This T cell receptor beta chain was identified in a study of T cell repertoires in cytomegalovirus infection. Looking at the study overall: Public TCR beta signatures were indicative of both CMV infection and a matching HLA type.

This CDR3 has 14 amino acids. V shed 2 bases and J 5 bases; nucleotides not matched to a gene: 7. CDR1 is DFQATT, CDR2 SNEGSKA, per germline (reference sequence). TCRdb reanalysed the reads using MiXCR and keeps one entry per CDR3 protein. The sample includes a few hundred thousand distinct CDR3 sequences, 20% to 30% seen only once; the top ten take about an eighth. About this clonotype: Its antigen is unknown.

Study-level results: In two of eight donors, the top clonotype was HLA-C-restricted CMV-specific. Cumulated frequencies of public TCR beta families served to identify carriers of CMV plus the relevant HLA.

The clonotype comes from a human donor in good health (CMV status not recorded). Some clones in this sample may be carry-over from other donors' samples. The chain has TRBV20-1 and TRBJ1-1; the match to TRBD1 covers 8 bases. Sequencing was performed on cultured PBMCs, taken from culture after CMV antigen stimulation. CDR3 in amino acids: CSARTGQGWTEAFF. DNA for the CDR3: TGCAGTGCTAGAACAGGACAGGGATGGACTGAAGCTTTCTTT.